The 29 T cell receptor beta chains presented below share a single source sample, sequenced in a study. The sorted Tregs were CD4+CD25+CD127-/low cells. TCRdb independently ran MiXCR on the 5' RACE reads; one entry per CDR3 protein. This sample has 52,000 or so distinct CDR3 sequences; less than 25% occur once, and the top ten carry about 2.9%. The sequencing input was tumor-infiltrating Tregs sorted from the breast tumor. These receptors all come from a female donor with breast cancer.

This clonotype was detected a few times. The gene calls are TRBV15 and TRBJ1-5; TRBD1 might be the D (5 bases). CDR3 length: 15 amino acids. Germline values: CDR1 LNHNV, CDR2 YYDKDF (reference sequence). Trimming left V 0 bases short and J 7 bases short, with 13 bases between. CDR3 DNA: TGTGCCACCAGCAGAGATGCCAGGGCCCGACAGCCCCAGCATTTT. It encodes CATSRDARARQPQHF.

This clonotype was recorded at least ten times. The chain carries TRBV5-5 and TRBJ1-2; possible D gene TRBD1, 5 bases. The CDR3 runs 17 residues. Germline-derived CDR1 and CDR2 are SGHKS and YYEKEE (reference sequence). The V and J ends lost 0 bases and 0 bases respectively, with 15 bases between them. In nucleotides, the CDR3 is TGTGCCAGCAGCTTGGGATTGTGGAACAGGTCTAACTATGGCTACACCTTC. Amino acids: CASSLGLWNRSNYGYTF. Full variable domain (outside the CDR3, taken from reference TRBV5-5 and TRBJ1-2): DAGVTQSPTHLIKTRGQQVTLRCSPISGHKSVSWYQQVLGQGPQFIFQYYEKEERGRGNFPDRFSARQFPNYSSELNVNALLLGDSALYLCASSLGLWNRSNYGYTFGSGTRLTVV.

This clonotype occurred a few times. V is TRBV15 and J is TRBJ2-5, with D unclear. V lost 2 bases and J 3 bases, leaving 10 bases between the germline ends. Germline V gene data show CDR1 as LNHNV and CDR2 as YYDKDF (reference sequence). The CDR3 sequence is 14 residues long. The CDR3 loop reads CATSRIDMEETQYF. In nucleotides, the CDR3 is TGTGCCACCAGCAGAATTGACATGGAAGAGACCCAGTACTTC.

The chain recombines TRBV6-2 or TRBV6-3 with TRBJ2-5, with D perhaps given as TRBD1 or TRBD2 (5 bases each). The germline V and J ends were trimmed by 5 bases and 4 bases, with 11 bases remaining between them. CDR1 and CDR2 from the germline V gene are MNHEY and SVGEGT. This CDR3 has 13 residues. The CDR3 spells CASSGGPRETQYF. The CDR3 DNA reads TGTGCCAGCAGTGGGGGACCGAGAGAGACCCAGTACTTC.

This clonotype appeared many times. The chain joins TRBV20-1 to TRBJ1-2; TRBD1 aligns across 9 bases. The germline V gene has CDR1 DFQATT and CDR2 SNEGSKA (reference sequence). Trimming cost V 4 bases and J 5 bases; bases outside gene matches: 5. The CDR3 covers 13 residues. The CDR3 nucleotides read TGCAGTGCTAAGGACAGGGGCTCGTATGGCTACACCTTC. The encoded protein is CSAKDRGSYGYTF.

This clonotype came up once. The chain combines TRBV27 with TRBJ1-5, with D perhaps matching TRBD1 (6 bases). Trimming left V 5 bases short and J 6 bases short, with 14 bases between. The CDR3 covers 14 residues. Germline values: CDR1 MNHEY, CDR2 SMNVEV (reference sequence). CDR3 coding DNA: TGTGCCAGCAGTACCAACAGGGACCGTCAGCCCCAGCATTTT. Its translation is CASSTNRDRQPQHF.

The CDR3 loop reads CASSGNRDEQYF. Written as DNA, the CDR3 is TGTGCCAGCAGTGGGAACAGGGACGAGCAGTACTTC. J is TRBJ2-7 and V is TRBV6-5; a possible D gene is TRBD1 (6 bases). Germline CDR1 reads MNHEY; CDR2 reads SVGAGI. The CDR3 spans 12 residues. V lost 5 bases and J 5 bases, leaving 10 bases between the germline ends.

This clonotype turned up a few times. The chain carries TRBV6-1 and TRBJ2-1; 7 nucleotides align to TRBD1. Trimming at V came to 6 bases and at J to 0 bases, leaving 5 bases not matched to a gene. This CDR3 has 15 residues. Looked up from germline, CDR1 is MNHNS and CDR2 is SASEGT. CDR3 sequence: CASRMGQSSYNEQFF. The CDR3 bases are TGTGCCAGCAGGATGGGACAGAGCTCCTACAATGAGCAGTTCTTC.

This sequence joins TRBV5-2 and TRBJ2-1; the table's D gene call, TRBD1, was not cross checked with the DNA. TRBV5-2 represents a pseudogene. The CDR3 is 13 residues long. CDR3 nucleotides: TGTGCCAGCAGTCCCCCAGGGATGAGAGTGCAGTTCTTC. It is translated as CASSPPGMRVQFF.

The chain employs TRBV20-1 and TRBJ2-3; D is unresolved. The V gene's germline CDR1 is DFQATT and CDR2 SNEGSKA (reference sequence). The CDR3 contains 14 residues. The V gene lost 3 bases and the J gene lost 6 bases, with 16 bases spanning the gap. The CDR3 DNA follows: TGCAGTGCTAGTCTGGTTTCCGGACCCGATACGCAGTATTTT. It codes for CSASLVSGPDTQYF.

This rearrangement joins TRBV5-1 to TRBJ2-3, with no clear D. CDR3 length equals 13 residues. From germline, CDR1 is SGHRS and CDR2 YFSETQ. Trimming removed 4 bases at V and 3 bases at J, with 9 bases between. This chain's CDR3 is CASSTAGTDTQYF. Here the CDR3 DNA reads TGCGCCAGCAGCACCGCCGGGACAGATACGCAGTATTTT.

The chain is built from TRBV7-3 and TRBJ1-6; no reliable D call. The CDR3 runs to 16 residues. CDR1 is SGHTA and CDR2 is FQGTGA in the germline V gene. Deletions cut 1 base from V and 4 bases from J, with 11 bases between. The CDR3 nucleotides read TGTGCCAGCAGCTTAATAGGGAGGCCTTATAATTCACCCCTCCACTTT. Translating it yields CASSLIGRPYNSPLHF.

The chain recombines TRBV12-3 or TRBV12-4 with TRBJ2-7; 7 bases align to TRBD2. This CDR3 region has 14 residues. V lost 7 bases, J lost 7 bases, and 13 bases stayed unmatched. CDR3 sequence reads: CASKRTSPVGEQYF. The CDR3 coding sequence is TGTGCCAGCAAGAGGACTAGTCCAGTGGGTGAGCAGTACTTC.

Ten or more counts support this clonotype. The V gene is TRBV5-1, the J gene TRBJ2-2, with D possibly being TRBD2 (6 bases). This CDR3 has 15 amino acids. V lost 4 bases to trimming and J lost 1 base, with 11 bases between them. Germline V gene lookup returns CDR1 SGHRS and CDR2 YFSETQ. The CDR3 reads CASSAGPLNTGELFF. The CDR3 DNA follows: TGCGCCAGCAGCGCGGGACCACTGAACACCGGGGAGCTGTTTTTT. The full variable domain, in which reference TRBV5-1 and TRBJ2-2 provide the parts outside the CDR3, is KAGVTQTPRYLIKTRGQQVTLSCSPISGHRSVSWYQQTPGQGLQFLFEYFSETQRNKGNFPGRFSGRQFSNSRSEMNVSTLELGDSALYLCASSAGPLNTGELFFGEGSRLTVL.

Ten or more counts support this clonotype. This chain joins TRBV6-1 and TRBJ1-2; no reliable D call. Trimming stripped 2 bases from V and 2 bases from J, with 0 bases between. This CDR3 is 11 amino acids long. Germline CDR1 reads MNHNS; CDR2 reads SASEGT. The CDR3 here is CASSENYGYTF. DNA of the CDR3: TGTGCCAGCAGTGAAAACTATGGCTACACCTTC.

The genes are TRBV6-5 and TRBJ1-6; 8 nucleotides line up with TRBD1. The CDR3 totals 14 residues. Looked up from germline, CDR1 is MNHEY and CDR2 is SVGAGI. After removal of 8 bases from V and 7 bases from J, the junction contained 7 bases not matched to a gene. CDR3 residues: CASQGAELNSPLHF. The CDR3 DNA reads TGTGCCAGCCAGGGGGCAGAGTTGAATTCACCCCTCCACTTT.

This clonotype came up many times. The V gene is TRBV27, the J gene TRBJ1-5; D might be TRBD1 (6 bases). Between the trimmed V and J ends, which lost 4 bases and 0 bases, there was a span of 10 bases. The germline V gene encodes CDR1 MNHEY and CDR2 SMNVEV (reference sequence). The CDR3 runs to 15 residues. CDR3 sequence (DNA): TGTGCCAGCAGTTCAACAGGGAATAGCAATCAGCCCCAGCATTTT. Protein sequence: CASSSTGNSNQPQHF.

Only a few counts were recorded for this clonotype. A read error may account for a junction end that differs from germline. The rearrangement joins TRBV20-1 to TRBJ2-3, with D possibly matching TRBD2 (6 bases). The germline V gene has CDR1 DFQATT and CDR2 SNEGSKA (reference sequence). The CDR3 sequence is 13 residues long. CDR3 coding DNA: TGCGGTGCGGGACCCTATACCACAGATACGCAGTATTTT. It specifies CGAGPYTTDTQYF.

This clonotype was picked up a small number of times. As DNA, the CDR3 is TGTGCCAGCAGCCCCGGGACTAGCGGGACCGGGGAGCTGTTTTTT. Its translation: CASSPGTSGTGELFF. The rearrangement uses TRBV9 and TRBJ2-2, with 12 bases identical to TRBD2. The V gene end was trimmed by 4 bases and the J gene end by 5 bases; junction bases not matched to a gene: 3. The CDR3 runs 15 residues. Per the germline V gene, CDR1 is SGDLS and CDR2 is YYNGEE.

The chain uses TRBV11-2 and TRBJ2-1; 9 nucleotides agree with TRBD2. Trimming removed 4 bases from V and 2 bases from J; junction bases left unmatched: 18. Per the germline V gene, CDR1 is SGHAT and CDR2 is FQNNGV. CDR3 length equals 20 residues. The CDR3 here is CASSSPPSGLAAETYNEQFF. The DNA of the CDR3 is TGTGCCAGCAGCTCCCCCCCATCGGGACTAGCCGCCGAAACCTACAATGAGCAGTTCTTC.

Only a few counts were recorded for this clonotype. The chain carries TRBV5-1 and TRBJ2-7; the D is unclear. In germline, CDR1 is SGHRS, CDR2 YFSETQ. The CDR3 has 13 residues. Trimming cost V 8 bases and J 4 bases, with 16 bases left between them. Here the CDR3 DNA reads TGCGCCAGTCGGCCTCCAGGAAGGTACGAGCAGTACTTC. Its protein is CASRPPGRYEQYF.

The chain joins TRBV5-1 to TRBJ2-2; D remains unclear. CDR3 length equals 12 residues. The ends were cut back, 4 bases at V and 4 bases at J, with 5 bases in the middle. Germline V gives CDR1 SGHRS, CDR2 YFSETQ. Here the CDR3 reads CASSEPTGELFF. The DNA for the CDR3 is TGCGCCAGCAGCGAACCCACCGGGGAGCTGTTTTTT.

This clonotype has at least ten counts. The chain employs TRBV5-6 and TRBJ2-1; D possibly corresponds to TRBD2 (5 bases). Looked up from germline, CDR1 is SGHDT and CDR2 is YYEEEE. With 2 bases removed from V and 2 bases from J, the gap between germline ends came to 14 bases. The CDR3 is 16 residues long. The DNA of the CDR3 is TGTGCCAGCAGCTTTGGAATGACGGGAACCTACAATGAGCAGTTCTTC. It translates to CASSFGMTGTYNEQFF.

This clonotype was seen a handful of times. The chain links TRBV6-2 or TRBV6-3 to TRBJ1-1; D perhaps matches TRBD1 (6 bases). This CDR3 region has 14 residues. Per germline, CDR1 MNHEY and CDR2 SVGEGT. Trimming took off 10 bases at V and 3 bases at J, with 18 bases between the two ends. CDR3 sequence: CATQTRGVDTEAFF. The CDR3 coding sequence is TGTGCCACCCAGACCAGGGGCGTTGACACTGAAGCTTTCTTT.

This chain's CDR3 is CASSPRQGASYEQYF. The CDR3 DNA is TGCGCCAGCAGCCCAAGACAGGGGGCATCCTACGAGCAGTACTTC. The V call is TRBV4-1, the J call TRBJ2-7; TRBD1 aligns across 10 bases. Germline CDR1 MGHRA, CDR2 YSYEKL. The length of the CDR3 is 15 residues. V was pared by 4 bases and J by 1 base, with 4 bases of the junction left unmatched.

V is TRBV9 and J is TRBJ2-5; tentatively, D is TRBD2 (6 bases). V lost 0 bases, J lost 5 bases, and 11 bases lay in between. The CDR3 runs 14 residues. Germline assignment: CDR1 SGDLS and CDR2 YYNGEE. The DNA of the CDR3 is TGTGCCAGCAGCGTAGGAGGAGGGGAGGAGACCCAGTACTTC. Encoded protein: CASSVGGGEETQYF.

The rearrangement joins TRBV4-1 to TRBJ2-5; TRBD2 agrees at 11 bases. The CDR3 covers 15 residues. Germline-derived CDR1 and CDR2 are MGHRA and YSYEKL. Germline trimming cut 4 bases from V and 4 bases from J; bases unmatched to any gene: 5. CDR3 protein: CASSRGLAVGETQYF. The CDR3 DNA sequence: TGCGCCAGCAGCCGGGGACTAGCGGTCGGAGAGACCCAGTACTTC.

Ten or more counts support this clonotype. CDR3 in amino acids: CASRLGVRDTEAFF. Written as DNA, the CDR3 is TGCGCCAGCCGCCTCGGCGTCCGGGACACTGAAGCTTTCTTT. The gene calls are TRBV5-1 and TRBJ1-1, with unresolved D. The CDR3 runs to 14 residues. Germline-derived CDR1 and CDR2 are SGHRS and YFSETQ. Trimming took off 7 bases at V and 3 bases at J, with 16 bases between the two ends. Based on the CDR3 plus reference TRBV5-1 and TRBJ1-1, the full variable domain is KAGVTQTPRYLIKTRGQQVTLSCSPISGHRSVSWYQQTPGQGLQFLFEYFSETQRNKGNFPGRFSGRQFSNSRSEMNVSTLELGDSALYLCASRLGVRDTEAFFGQGTRLTVV.

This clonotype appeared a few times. The DNA for the CDR3 is TGTGCCAGCAGCGTGACCCTTAGCGGGAACGGCGACAATGAGCAGTTCTTC. Protein sequence: CASSVTLSGNGDNEQFF. The V and J genes are TRBV9 and TRBJ2-1; 8 nucleotides agree with TRBD2. V shed 2 bases, J shed 5 bases, and the junction held 12 bases outside the gene matches. This CDR3 is built from 17 residues. The V gene's germline CDR1 is SGDLS and CDR2 YYNGEE.